What follows are 24 T cell receptor beta chains derived from one specimen sequenced in a study of blood T cell repertoires in COVID-19. Generated by immunoSEQ multiplex PCR, the TCRdb table keeps only in-frame clones and is missing some. The profile shows around 330,000 clones, approximately 90% of them singletons. The sequenced sample was PBMCs or T cells enriched from blood (not recorded which). The origin of the receptors is a middle-aged woman who had recovered from COVID-19.

The J gene is TRBJ1-4, the V gene TRBV2; D might be TRBD1 (6 bases). Germline assignment: CDR1 SNHLY and CDR2 FYNNEI. The CDR3 runs 15 residues. The V gene lost 5 bases and the J gene lost 8 bases, with 18 bases spanning the gap. CDR3: CASSFRGAEGEKLFF. The CDR3 DNA follows: TGTGCCAGCAGTTTCCGGGGGGCGGAGGGAGAAAAACTGTTTTTT.

The chain carries TRBV5-6 and TRBJ2-6, with 7 bases lining up with TRBD2. Germline values: CDR1 SGHDT, CDR2 YYEEEE. The CDR3 consists of 14 residues. After removal of 3 bases from V and 4 bases from J, the junction contained 1 base not matched to a gene. CDR3 sequence: CASSSGGGANVLTF. DNA of the CDR3: TGTGCCAGCAGCTCGGGGGGAGGGGCCAACGTCCTGACTTTC.

The V call is TRBV12-3 or TRBV12-4, the J call TRBJ2-3; D possibly corresponds to TRBD2 (5 bases). V lost 11 bases, J lost 1 base, and 10 bases lay in between. The CDR3 spans 12 residues. The CDR3 sequence: CAVGRGTDTQYF. As DNA, the CDR3 is TGTGCCGTTGGGCGGGGCACAGATACGCAGTATTTT.

The V gene is TRBV29-1, the J gene TRBJ1-2, with D uncertain. V lost 4 bases, J lost 7 bases, and 13 bases lay in between. The CDR3 is 12 residues long. The germline gives CDR1 SQVTM, CDR2 ANQGSEA. The CDR3 sequence is CSVAMLPGGYTF. Here the CDR3 DNA reads TGCAGCGTTGCAATGCTACCCGGTGGCTACACCTTC. Supplemented by reference TRBV29-1 and TRBJ1-2, the full variable domain reads SAVISQKPSRDICQRGTSLTIQCQVDSQVTMMFWYRQQPGQSLTLIATANQGSEATYESGFVIDKFPISRPNLTFSTLTVSNMSPEDSSIYLCSVAMLPGGYTFGSGTRLTVV.

The V call is TRBV7-2, the J call TRBJ1-1; unclear D gene. This CDR3 has 13 residues. Between the trimmed V and J ends, which lost 8 bases and 6 bases, there was a span of 16 bases. Looked up from germline, CDR1 is SGHTA and CDR2 is FQGNSA. The CDR3 reads CASLLPPSAEAFF. In nucleotides, the CDR3 is TGTGCCAGCTTACTACCGCCGAGCGCTGAAGCTTTCTTT.

The chain uses TRBV18 and TRBJ1-1, with 7 positions matching TRBD1. The CDR3 length is 14 residues. Germline lookup yields CDR1 KGHSH and CDR2 LQKENI. J gave up 3 bases and V 6 bases, and 7 bases lay outside the gene matches. The CDR3 here is CASSKGARDTEAFF. The CDR3 nucleotides read TGTGCCAGCTCCAAGGGGGCGAGGGACACTGAAGCTTTCTTT.

The chain uses TRBV5-1 and TRBJ1-2, with D perhaps TRBD1 (5 bases). This CDR3 spans 14 amino acids. Germline CDR1 SGHRS, CDR2 YFSETQ. Trimming took off 5 bases at V and 2 bases at J, with 13 bases between the two ends. The CDR3 is CASSQGGSNYGYTF. CDR3 in DNA: TGCGCCAGCAGTCAGGGAGGGAGCAACTATGGCTACACCTTC.

The chain uses TRBV18 and TRBJ1-5, with D possibly matching TRBD1 (5 bases). The germline CDR1 and CDR2 sequences are KGHSH and LQKENI. The CDR3 length is 14 residues. Trimming took off 0 bases at V and 4 bases at J, with 7 bases between the two ends. The DNA of the CDR3 is TGTGCCAGCTCACCACCGACAGTTAATCAGCCCCAGCATTTT. Translated: CASSPPTVNQPQHF.

This clone turned up a few times. V is TRBV27 and J is TRBJ2-5; D is perhaps TRBD2 (5 bases). Germline V gene sequence: CDR1 MNHEY, CDR2 SMNVEV (reference sequence). V was shortened by 5 bases and J by 2 bases, with 12 bases between the two germline ends. The CDR3 is 14 residues long. CDR3 protein: CASSSRDYQETQYF. DNA of the CDR3: TGTGCCAGCAGTAGCCGCGACTATCAAGAGACCCAGTACTTC.

V and J are TRBV9 and TRBJ2-5; 8 bases match TRBD2. The CDR3 runs 15 residues. V gave up 0 bases and J gave up 1 base; unmatched junction bases: 2. The germline gives CDR1 SGDLS, CDR2 YYNGEE. This chain's CDR3 is CASSVGGLVQETQYF. The CDR3 DNA sequence: TGTGCCAGCAGCGTAGGGGGACTAGTCCAAGAGACCCAGTACTTC.

This clone occurred once. The chain carries TRBV19 and TRBJ2-2, with 8 bases lining up with TRBD1. The CDR3 totals 16 residues. Trimming cost V 6 bases and J 4 bases; bases outside gene matches: 10. The germline gives CDR1 LNHDA, CDR2 SQIVND (reference sequence). CDR3 nucleotides: TGTGCCAGTAGAATCCAGGGGGCGGGTAGCACCGGGGAGCTGTTTTTT. Its translation: CASRIQGAGSTGELFF.

The chain carries TRBV29-1 and TRBJ2-5, with 13 positions matching TRBD2. J lost 3 bases, V lost 4 bases, and 5 bases had no gene match. Germline CDR1 and CDR2: SQVTM and ANQGSEA. The CDR3 has 15 amino acids. For the CDR3, the DNA is TGCAGCGTTGCCTCGGGACTAGCGGGGAAAGAGACCCAGTACTTC. Protein sequence: CSVASGLAGKETQYF.

The rearrangement uses TRBV6-2 or TRBV6-3 and TRBJ2-1; 7 bases line up with TRBD2. This CDR3 is 17 amino acids long. V gave up 2 bases and J gave up 4 bases; unmatched junction bases: 11. The V gene's germline CDR1 is MNHEY and CDR2 SVGEGT. CDR3 nucleotides: TGTGCCAGCAGTTACCCTCCGGGAAGCGGGGCATACAATGAGCAGTTCTTC. Protein product: CASSYPPGSGAYNEQFF.

This chain joins TRBV10-1 and TRBJ2-1; TRBD1 is a possible D gene (6 bases). CDR1 and CDR2 (germline): WNHNN, SYGVQD (reference sequence). The V end lost 3 bases, the J end lost 2 bases, and 11 bases lay between the germline ends. CDR3 length: 15 amino acids. The CDR3 coding sequence is TGCGCCAGCAGTGATCAGGGGTCTACCTACAATGAGCAGTTCTTC. Protein: CASSDQGSTYNEQFF.

The chain employs TRBV29-1 and TRBJ1-2; 9 positions agree with TRBD1. Trimming cost V 7 bases and J 8 bases; bases outside gene matches: 5. This CDR3 region has 11 residues. Germline V gives CDR1 SQVTM, CDR2 ANQGSEA. CDR3 residues: CSAGQGVGYTF. CDR3 DNA sequence: TGCAGCGCGGGACAGGGTGTGGGCTACACCTTC.

This chain uses TRBV4-1 with TRBJ1-1, with TRBD1 as a possible D gene (6 bases). From germline, CDR1 is MGHRA and CDR2 YSYEKL. Trimming pared 5 bases from V and 3 bases from J, leaving 13 bases between. The CDR3 totals 14 residues. This chain's CDR3 is CASSDQTGDTEAFF. As DNA, the CDR3 is TGCGCCAGCAGCGATCAGACAGGCGACACTGAAGCTTTCTTT.

The J gene is TRBJ2-1, the V gene TRBV7-3, with 8 bases identical to TRBD1. Germline V gene data show CDR1 as SGHTA and CDR2 as FQGTGA. The CDR3 is 17 residues long. The trim removed 2 bases at V and 0 bases at J, leaving 6 bases unmatched. The CDR3 bases are TGTGCCAGCAGCTTATCAGGGGGCAAGAGCTCCTACAATGAGCAGTTCTTC. This encodes CASSLSGGKSSYNEQFF. Full variable domain (missing parts from reference TRBV7-3 and TRBJ2-1): GAGVSQTPSNKVTEKGKYVELRCDPISGHTALYWYRQSLGQGPEFLIYFQGTGAADDSGLPNDRFFAVRPEGSVSTLKIQRTERGDSAVYLCASSLSGGKSSYNEQFFGPGTRLTVL.

This clone showed up just a few times. V usage is TRBV10-1 and J usage is TRBJ2-3; D gene ambiguous. The germline V gene encodes CDR1 WNHNN and CDR2 SYGVQD (reference sequence). With 2 bases removed from V and 5 bases from J, the gap between germline ends came to 5 bases. CDR3 length: 12 residues. In DNA form, the CDR3 reads TGCGCCAGCAGTGAGGCCGGAGATACGCAGTATTTT. This translates into CASSEAGDTQYF.

This clone was observed a handful of times. The chain uses TRBV4-2 and TRBJ2-7, with 11 bases fitting TRBD2. V lost 0 bases to trimming and J lost 2 bases; unmatched junction nucleotides: 6. The length of the CDR3 is 17 residues. CDR1 is LGHNA and CDR2 is YNFKEQ in the germline V gene. The CDR3 DNA reads TGTGCCAGCAGCCAAGAGGGACTAGCGGTTCGAGCCTACGAGCAGTACTTC. Amino acid sequence: CASSQEGLAVRAYEQYF.

The CDR3 nucleotides read TGCAGCGTTGAACGGAGGAACACTGAAGCTTTCTTT. Translating it yields CSVERRNTEAFF. The V call is TRBV29-1, the J call TRBJ1-1; D is unclear. The V end was cut by 2 bases, the J end by 1 base, with 5 bases between. The CDR3 sequence is 12 residues long. Germline CDR1 reads SQVTM; CDR2 reads ANQGSEA.

The chain has TRBV7-2 and TRBJ2-6; TRBD2 might be the D (6 bases). V was cut by 1 base and J by 0 bases, with 10 bases left in between. The germline gives CDR1 SGHTA, CDR2 FQGNSA. CDR3 length: 17 residues. The DNA of the CDR3 is TGTGCCAGCAGCTTAGTGGGTAGCGGCTCTGGGGCCAACGTCCTGACTTTC. It codes for CASSLVGSGSGANVLTF.

V is TRBV7-2 and J is TRBJ1-1; 7 nucleotides align to TRBD1. V shed 4 bases and J 5 bases; nucleotides not matched to a gene: 7. Germline lookup yields CDR1 SGHTA and CDR2 FQGNSA. The CDR3 contains 14 residues. CDR3 bases: TGTGCCAGCAGCTGGGGACAGATAGAGACTGAAGCTTTCTTT. Protein product: CASSWGQIETEAFF. The whole variable domain, filled in from reference TRBV7-2 and TRBJ1-1, reads GAGVSQSPSNKVTEKGKDVELRCDPISGHTALYWYRQSLGQGLEFLIYFQGNSAPDKSGLPSDRFSAERTGGSVSTLTIQRTQQEDSAVYLCASSWGQIETEAFFGQGTRLTVV.

This sequence joins TRBV5-4 and TRBJ2-2; 8 nucleotides line up with TRBD2. V dropped 1 base and J dropped 4; count of bases not matched to a gene: 6. There are 16 residues in the CDR3. CDR1 is SGHNT, CDR2 YYREEE, per germline (reference sequence). DNA of the CDR3: TGTGCCAGCAGCTTGACCGGGGGGGCGATCACCGGGGAGCTGTTTTTT. It specifies CASSLTGGAITGELFF.

This chain uses TRBV19 with TRBJ1-2; D unresolved. The germline CDR1 and CDR2 sequences are LNHDA and SQIVND (reference sequence). The CDR3 consists of 14 residues. V lost 4 bases to trimming and J lost 8 bases, with 17 bases between them. Here the CDR3 reads CASSTSPGNWGYTF. In nucleotides, the CDR3 is TGTGCCAGTAGTACCTCCCCCGGGAACTGGGGCTACACCTTC. Together with reference TRBV19 and TRBJ1-2, the CDR3 gives the full variable domain: DGGITQSPKYLFRKEGQNVTLSCEQNLNHDAMYWYRQDPGQGLRLIYYSQIVNDFQKGDIAEGYSVSREKKESFPLTVTSAQKNPTAFYLCASSTSPGNWGYTFGSGTRLTVV.